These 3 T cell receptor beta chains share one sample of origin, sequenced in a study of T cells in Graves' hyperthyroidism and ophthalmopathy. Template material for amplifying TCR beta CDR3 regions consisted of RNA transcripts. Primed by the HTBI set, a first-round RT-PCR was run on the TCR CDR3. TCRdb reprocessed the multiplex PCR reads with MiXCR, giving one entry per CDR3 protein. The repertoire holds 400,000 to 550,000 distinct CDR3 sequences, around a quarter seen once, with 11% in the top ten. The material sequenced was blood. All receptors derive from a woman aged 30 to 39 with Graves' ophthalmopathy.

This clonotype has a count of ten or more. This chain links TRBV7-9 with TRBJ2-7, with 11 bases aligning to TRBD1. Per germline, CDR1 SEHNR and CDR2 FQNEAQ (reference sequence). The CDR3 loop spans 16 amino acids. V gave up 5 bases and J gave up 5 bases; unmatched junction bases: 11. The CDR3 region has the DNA TGTGCCAGCAGCCCGCTGTTCCGGACAGGGGGCGACGAGCAGTACTTC. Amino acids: CASSPLFRTGGDEQYF.

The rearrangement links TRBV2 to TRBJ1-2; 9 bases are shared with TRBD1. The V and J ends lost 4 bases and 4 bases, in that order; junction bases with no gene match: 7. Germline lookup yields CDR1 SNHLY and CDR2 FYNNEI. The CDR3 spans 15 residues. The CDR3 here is CASSAPRQGGYGYTF. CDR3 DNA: TGTGCCAGCAGTGCCCCGAGACAGGGGGGCTATGGCTACACCTTC.

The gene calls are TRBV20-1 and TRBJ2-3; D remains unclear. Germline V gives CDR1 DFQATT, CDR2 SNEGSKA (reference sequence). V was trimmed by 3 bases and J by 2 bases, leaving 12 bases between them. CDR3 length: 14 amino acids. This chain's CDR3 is CSARLQGPTDTQYF. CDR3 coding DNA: TGCAGTGCTAGGCTACAAGGACCCACAGATACGCAGTATTTT.